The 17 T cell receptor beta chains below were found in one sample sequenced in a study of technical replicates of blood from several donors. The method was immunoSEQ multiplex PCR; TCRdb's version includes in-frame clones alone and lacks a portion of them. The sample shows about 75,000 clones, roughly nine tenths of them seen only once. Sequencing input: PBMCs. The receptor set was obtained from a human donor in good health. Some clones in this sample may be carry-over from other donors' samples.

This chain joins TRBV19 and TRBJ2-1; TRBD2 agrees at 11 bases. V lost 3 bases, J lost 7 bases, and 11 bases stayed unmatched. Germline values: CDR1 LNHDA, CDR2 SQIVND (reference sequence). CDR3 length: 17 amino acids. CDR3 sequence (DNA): TGTGCCAGTAGTATCTATAGCGGGGGGGCTTTTTGGAATGAGCAGTTCTTC. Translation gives CASSIYSGGAFWNEQFF.

This CDR3 is CASSPRGKDGYTF. In DNA form, the CDR3 reads TGTGCCAGCTCACCAAGAGGGAAGGATGGCTACACCTTC. The V gene is TRBV18, the J gene TRBJ1-2; no firm D call. The length of the CDR3 is 13 residues. V lost 2 bases and J lost 6, with 10 bases in between. Germline V gene lookup returns CDR1 KGHSH and CDR2 LQKENI.

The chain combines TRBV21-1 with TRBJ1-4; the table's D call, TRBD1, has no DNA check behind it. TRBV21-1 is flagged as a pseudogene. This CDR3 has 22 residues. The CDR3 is CASSKGECGTGKPKATNEKLFF. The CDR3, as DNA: TGTGCCAGCAGCAAAGGGGAATGCGGGACAGGGAAACCCAAGGCAACTAATGAAAAACTGTTTTTT.

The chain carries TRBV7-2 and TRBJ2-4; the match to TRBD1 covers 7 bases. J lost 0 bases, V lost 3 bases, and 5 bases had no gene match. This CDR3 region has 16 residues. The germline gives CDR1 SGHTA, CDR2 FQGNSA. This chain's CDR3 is CASSLGDSVAKNIQYF. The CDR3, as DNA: TGTGCCAGCAGCTTGGGGGACAGTGTAGCCAAAAACATTCAGTACTTC.

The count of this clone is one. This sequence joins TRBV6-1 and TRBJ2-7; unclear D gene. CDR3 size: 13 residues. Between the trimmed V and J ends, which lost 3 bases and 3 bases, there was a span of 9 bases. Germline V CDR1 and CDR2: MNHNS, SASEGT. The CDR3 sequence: CASSDLHGYEQYF. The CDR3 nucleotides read TGTGCCAGCAGTGACTTACATGGCTACGAGCAGTACTTC.

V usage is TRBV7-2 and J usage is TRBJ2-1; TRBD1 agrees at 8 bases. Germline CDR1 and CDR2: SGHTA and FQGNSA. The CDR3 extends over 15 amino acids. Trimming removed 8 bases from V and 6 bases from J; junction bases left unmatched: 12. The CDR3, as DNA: TGTGCCAGCCGTCTCGGACAGGGAGTTGCCAATGAGCAGTTCTTC. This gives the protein CASRLGQGVANEQFF.

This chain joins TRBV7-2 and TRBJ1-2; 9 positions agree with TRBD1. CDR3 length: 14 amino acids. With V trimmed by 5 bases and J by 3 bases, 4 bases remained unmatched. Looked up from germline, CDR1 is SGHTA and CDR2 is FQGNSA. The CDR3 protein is CASSGDREDYGYTF. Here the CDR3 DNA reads TGTGCCAGCAGCGGGGACAGGGAGGACTATGGCTACACCTTC.

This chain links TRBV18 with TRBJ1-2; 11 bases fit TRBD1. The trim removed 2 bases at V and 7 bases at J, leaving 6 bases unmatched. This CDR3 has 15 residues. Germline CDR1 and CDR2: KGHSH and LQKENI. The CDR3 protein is CASSPISGTGGGYTF. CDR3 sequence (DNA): TGTGCCAGCTCACCAATCTCCGGGACAGGGGGTGGCTACACCTTC.

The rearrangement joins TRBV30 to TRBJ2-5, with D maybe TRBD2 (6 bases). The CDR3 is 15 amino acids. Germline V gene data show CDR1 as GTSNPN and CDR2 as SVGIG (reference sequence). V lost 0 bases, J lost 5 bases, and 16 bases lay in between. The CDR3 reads CAWSVHGTPAETQYF. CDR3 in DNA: TGTGCCTGGAGTGTACACGGGACTCCGGCGGAGACCCAGTACTTC.

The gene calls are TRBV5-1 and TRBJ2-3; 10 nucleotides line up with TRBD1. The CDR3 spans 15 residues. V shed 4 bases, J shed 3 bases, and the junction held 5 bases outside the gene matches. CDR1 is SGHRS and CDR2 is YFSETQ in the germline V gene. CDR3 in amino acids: CASSGGTGETDTQYF. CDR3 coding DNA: TGCGCCAGCAGCGGGGGGACAGGGGAAACAGATACGCAGTATTTT. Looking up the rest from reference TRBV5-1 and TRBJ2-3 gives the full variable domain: KAGVTQTPRYLIKTRGQQVTLSCSPISGHRSVSWYQQTPGQGLQFLFEYFSETQRNKGNFPGRFSGRQFSNSRSEMNVSTLELGDSALYLCASSGGTGETDTQYFGPGTRLTVL.

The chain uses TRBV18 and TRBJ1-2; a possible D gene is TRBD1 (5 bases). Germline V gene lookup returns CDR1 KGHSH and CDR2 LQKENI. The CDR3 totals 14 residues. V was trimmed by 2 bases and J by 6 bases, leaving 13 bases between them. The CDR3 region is CASSPTTRVNGYTF. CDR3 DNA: TGTGCCAGCTCACCAACAACCAGGGTTAATGGCTACACCTTC.

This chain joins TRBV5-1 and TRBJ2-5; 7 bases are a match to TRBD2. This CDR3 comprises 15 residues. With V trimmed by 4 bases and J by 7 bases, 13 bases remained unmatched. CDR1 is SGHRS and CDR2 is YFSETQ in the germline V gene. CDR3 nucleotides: TGCGCCAGCAGCCCCGGAGTTGGGAGGGTTGGGACCCAGTACTTC. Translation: CASSPGVGRVGTQYF. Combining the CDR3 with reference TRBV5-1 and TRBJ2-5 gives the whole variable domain KAGVTQTPRYLIKTRGQQVTLSCSPISGHRSVSWYQQTPGQGLQFLFEYFSETQRNKGNFPGRFSGRQFSNSRSEMNVSTLELGDSALYLCASSPGVGRVGTQYFGPGTRLLVL.

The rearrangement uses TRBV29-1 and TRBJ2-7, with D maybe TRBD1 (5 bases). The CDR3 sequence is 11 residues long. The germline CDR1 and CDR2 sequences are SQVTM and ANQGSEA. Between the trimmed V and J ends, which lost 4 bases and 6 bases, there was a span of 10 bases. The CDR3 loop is CSVVAGIEQYF. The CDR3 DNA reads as TGCAGCGTTGTGGCAGGGATCGAGCAGTACTTC.

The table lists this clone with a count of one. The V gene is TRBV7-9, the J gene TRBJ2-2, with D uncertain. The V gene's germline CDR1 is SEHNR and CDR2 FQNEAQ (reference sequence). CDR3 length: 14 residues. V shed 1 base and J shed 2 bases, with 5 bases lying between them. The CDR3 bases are TGTGCCAGCAGCTTAGAGACTAACACCGGGGAGCTGTTTTTT. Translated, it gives CASSLETNTGELFF.

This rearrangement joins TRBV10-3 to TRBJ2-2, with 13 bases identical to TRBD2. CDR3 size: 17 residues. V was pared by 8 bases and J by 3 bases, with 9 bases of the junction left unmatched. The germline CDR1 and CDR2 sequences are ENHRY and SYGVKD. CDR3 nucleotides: TGTGCCATCTCAACAGGACTAGCGGGGGTCGACACCGGGGAGCTGTTTTTT. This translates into CAISTGLAGVDTGELFF.

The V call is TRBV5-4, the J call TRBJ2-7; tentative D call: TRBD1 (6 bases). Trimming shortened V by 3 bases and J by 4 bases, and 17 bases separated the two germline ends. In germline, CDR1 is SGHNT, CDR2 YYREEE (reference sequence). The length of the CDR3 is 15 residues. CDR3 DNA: TGTGCCAGCAGCTCCCGCGACAGGAAGAGTTACGAGCAGTACTTC. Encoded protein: CASSSRDRKSYEQYF. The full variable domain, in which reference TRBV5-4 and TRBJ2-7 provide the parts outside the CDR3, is ETGVTQSPTHLIKTRGQQVTLRCSSQSGHNTVSWYQQALGQGPQFIFQYYREEENGRGNFPPRFSGLQFPNYSSELNVNALELDDSALYLCASSSRDRKSYEQYFGPGTRLTVT.

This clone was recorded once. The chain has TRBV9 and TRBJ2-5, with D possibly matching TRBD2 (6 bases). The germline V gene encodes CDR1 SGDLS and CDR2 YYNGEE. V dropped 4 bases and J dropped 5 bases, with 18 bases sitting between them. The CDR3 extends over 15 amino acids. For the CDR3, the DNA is TGTGCCAGCAGCCGCAATACGGGCGGGGTGGAGACCCAGTACTTC. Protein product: CASSRNTGGVETQYF.